This is a list of T cell receptor beta chains from one sample in a study of blood T cell repertoires in COVID-19. Here immunoSEQ multiplex PCR was the method, and the copy in TCRdb shows in-frame clones only, minus some. The sample carries 45,000 to 50,000 clones, nearly 85% recorded once. Sequenced: peripheral blood. All receptors come from an older man in a cohort sampled during active COVID-19. The CDR3 runs from the conserved cysteine through the conserved F or W. D genes are given only for firm matches. Size is stated for part of the rows, as once, few or many counts, or as a class when the clone is expanded.

TRBV9	14	NA	TRBJ2-1	NA	TGTGCCAGCAGCGTAGGCGGAAATGACGATGAGCAGTTCTTC	CASSVGGNDDEQFF
TRBV5-1	15	TRBD1	TRBJ2-1	NA	TGCGCCAGCCATTTGACAGGGACCGGTTTGGATGAGCAGTTCTTC	CASHLTGTGLDEQFF
TRBV27	16	TRBD2	TRBJ2-7	NA	TGTGCCAGCAGTTCGGGACTAGCGGGGGTGGTCTACGAGCAGTACTTC	CASSSGLAGVVYEQYF
TRBV7-2	15	NA	TRBJ1-4	NA	TGTGCCAGCAGCCCCAGATCTCAGGGGAGTGAAAAACTGTTTTTT	CASSPRSQGSEKLFF
TRBV19	15	NA	TRBJ2-2	NA	TGTGCCAGTAGTACGACAGGAGATAACACCGGGGAGCTGTTTTTT	CASSTTGDNTGELFF
TRBV19	15	TRBD1	TRBJ1-1	NA	TGTGCCAGTAGTACGGGACAGAGAATGAACACTGAAGCTTTCTTT	CASSTGQRMNTEAFF
TRBV28	11	NA	TRBJ2-5	NA	TGTGCCAGCAGATTGGGCGAGACCCAGTACTTC	CASRLGETQYF
TRBV7-2	13	TRBD2	TRBJ2-1	NA	TGTGCCAGCAGCACCTCGGGGGGGGATGAGCAGTTCTTC	CASSTSGGDEQFF
TRBV7-9	14	NA	TRBJ2-1	once	TGTGCCAGCAGCAGGATGGCGGGGTACAATGAGCAGTTCTTC	CASSRMAGYNEQFF
TRBV19	14	TRBD1	TRBJ1-2	NA	TGTGCCAGTAGTTGGGACAGGGAAGGCTATGGCTACACCTTC	CASSWDREGYGYTF
TRBV19	15	NA	TRBJ1-1	NA	TGTGCCAGTAGTATAGTAACGAGGGATTACACTGAAGCTTTCTTT	CASSIVTRDYTEAFF
TRBV6-5	11	NA	TRBJ2-5	NA	TGTGCCAGCACTCAAGGGGTGACCCAGTACTTC	CASTQGVTQYF
TRBV5-1	15	NA	TRBJ1-1	once	TGCGCCAGCAGACAAGACAGACCCATGAGCACTGAAGCTTTCTTT	CASRQDRPMSTEAFF
TRBV30	13	TRBD2	TRBJ2-7	NA	TGTGCCGGGTATAGCGGGAACTCCTACGAGCAGTACTTC	CAGYSGNSYEQYF
TRBV18	21	TRBD2	TRBJ2-5	NA	TGTGCCAGCTCACGGGCCCCCGGGACCGAGACTAGCGGGAGCGGTAGAGAGACCCAGTACTTC	CASSRAPGTETSGSGRETQYF
TRBV7-9	14	TRBD1	TRBJ1-1	NA	TGTGCCAGCAGCTTAAGGGACAGGGGAACTGAAGCTTTCTTT	CASSLRDRGTEAFF
TRBV5-6	15	TRBD1	TRBJ1-3	NA	TGTGCCAGCAGCTTCCTGGACAGGGGTGGAAACACCATATATTTT	CASSFLDRGGNTIYF
TRBV9	15	TRBD1	TRBJ1-4	NA	TGTGCCAGCAGCGGAGGACAGGTCCCTAGGGAAAAACTGTTTTTT	CASSGGQVPREKLFF
TRBV2	15	NA	TRBJ2-3	NA	TGTGCCAGCAGCCCCGCCAGGGGCCGCACAGATACGCAGTATTTT	CASSPARGRTDTQYF
TRBV7-3	16	TRBD2	TRBJ2-1	once	TGTGCCAGCAGCTTAATTAGTAGCGGGGGTTACAATGAGCAGTTCTTC	CASSLISSGGYNEQFF
TRBV5-4	16	TRBD1	TRBJ1-2	NA	TGTGCCACCTCTGCACCCTCGGGACAGATGTACTATGGCTACACCTTC	CATSAPSGQMYYGYTF
TRBV29-1	14	NA	TRBJ1-1	NA	TGCAGCGCCAAACGGACAGTAAGGAACACTGAAGCTTTCTTT	CSAKRTVRNTEAFF
TRBV5-1	15	NA	TRBJ1-6	NA	TGCGCCAGCAGCTTGAGACAAAGTAATAATTCACCCCTCCACTTT	CASSLRQSNNSPLHF
TRBV19	16	TRBD2	TRBJ2-1	NA	TGTGCCAGTAGTATAATTGGGCTAGCGGGAGTCAATGAGCAGTTCTTC	CASSIIGLAGVNEQFF
TRBV5-1	14	NA	TRBJ1-3	NA	TGCGCCAGCAGCTTCGAGGGTCTAGGAAACACCATATATTTT	CASSFEGLGNTIYF
TRBV27	16	NA	TRBJ2-2	NA	TGTGCCAGCAGTCCTCACAGGACTACTAACACCGGGGAGCTGTTTTTT	CASSPHRTTNTGELFF
TRBV11-2	19	TRBD1	TRBJ2-6	NA	TGTGCCAGCAGCTTAGATGAGGACAGGGTGCTCTCTGGGGCCAACGTCCTGACTTTC	CASSLDEDRVLSGANVLTF
TRBV12-3/TRBV12-4	11	NA	TRBJ1-1	NA	TGTGCCAGCAGTGGCGGCGCTGAAGCTTTCTTT	CASSGGAEAFF
TRBV7-9	14	NA	TRBJ1-2	NA	TGTGCCAGCAGCTTCGCAGGGAATCCACATGGCTACACCTTC	CASSFAGNPHGYTF
TRBV24-1	15	NA	TRBJ2-7	NA	TGTGCCACCAGTGCCCCTCAGGGGGACTCCGGAGAGCAGTACTTC	CATSAPQGDSGEQYF
TRBV19	17	TRBD1	TRBJ1-5	NA	TGTGCCAGTACCCAGGGACAGGGGGCTATGGGCAATCAGCCCCAGCATTTT	CASTQGQGAMGNQPQHF
TRBV15	12	NA	TRBJ1-2	NA	TGTGCCACCAGCAGAGAGGAGGGCGGCTACACCTTC	CATSREEGGYTF
TRBV9	15	TRBD2	TRBJ2-1	NA	TGTGCCAGCACGGTAGCGGGAACCTTAACCCATGAGCAGTTCTTC	CASTVAGTLTHEQFF
TRBV28	14	TRBD1	TRBJ2-2	NA	TGTGCCAGCCGGGACAGGGTATGGACCGGGGAGCTGTTTTTT	CASRDRVWTGELFF
TRBV12-3/TRBV12-4	11	NA	TRBJ2-1	NA	TGTGCCACCTCCCGGGCGGGATCGCAGTTCTTC	CATSRAGSQFF